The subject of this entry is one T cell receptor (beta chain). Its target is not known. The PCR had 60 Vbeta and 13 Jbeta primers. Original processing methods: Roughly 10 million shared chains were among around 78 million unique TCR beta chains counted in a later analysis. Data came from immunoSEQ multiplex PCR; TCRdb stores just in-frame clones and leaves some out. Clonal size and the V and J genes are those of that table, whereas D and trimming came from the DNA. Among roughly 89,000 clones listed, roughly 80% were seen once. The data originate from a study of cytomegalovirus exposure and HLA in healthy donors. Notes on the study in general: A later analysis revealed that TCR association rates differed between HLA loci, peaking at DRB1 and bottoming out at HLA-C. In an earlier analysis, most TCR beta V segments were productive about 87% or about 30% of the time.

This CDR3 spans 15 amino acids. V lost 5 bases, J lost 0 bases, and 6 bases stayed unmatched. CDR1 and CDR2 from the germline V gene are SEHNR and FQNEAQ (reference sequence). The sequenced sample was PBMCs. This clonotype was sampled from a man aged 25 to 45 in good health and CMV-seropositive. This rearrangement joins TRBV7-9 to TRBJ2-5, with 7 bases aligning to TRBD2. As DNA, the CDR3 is TGTGCCAGCAGCCCCCGGGACTACAACCAAGAGACCCAGTACTTC. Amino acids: CASSPRDYNQETQYF.